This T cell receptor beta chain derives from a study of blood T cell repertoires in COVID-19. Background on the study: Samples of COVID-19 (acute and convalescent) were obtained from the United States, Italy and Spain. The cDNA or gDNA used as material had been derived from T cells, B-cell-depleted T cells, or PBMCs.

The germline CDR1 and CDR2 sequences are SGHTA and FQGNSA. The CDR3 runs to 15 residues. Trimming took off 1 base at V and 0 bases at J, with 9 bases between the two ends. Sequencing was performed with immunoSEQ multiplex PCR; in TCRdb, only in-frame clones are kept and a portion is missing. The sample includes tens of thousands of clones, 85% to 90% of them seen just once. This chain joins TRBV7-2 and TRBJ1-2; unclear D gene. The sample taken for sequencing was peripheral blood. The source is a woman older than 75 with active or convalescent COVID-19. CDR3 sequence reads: CASSLGLQSNYGYTF. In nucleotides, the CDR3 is TGTGCCAGCAGCTTAGGTTTACAGTCTAACTATGGCTACACCTTC.